This TCR beta chain stems from a study of blood T cell repertoires in COVID-19. Overall study: Whether acute or convalescent, the COVID-19 samples came from the United States, Italy and Spain.

CDR3 size: 15 residues. TCRdb's table, derived via immunoSEQ multiplex PCR, lists solely in-frame clones and lacks some. Here the sample spans 280,000 or so clones, approximately 90% being singletons. The study drew participants aged 18 to 89 years from roughly 25 US areas. The study assigned cohorts using participant-reported clinical history. Donors in Cohort 3 counted as recovered after two negative PCRs, clearance, or symptom resolution. The source material was PBMCs or T cells enriched from blood (not recorded which). This TCR derives from a woman aged 40 to 49 who had recovered from COVID-19. This chain uses TRBV21-1 with TRBJ1-2. TRBV21-1 is marked as a pseudogene. Here the CDR3 DNA reads TGTGCCAGCAGCAAAAAACCCGGGGTATCCTATGGCTACACCTTC. Translation gives CASSKKPGVSYGYTF.